This T cell receptor beta chain was identified in a study of vaccination effects on CD4 cells after COVID-19. In the study overall: Either the BNT162b2 or mRNA-1273 vaccine was given to participants in two doses. The study obtained samples from a couple of convalescent patients 16 days and one week before vaccination.

CD4+ T cells specific for antigen were expanded with viral peptide pools by the ViraFEST assay before sequencing. Once cultured for more than nine days, the cells underwent separation to obtain CD4+ T cells. The individual was infected with SARS-CoV-2 between March and December 2020, as confirmed by PCR. Cultivation was performed at roughly 2.2 million PBMC per well with about 9.6 IU/ml IL-2 and about 10 ug/ml peptides added. TCRdb's table, derived via immunoSEQ multiplex PCR, lists solely in-frame clones and lacks some. The sample lists roughly 70,000 clones; 73% were seen once. In the case of this clone: Its antigen is undetermined.

V was clipped by 1 base and J by 4 bases, with 16 bases between them. CDR3 size: 16 residues. CDR1 SGHTA and CDR2 FQGNSA come from the germline V gene. This TCR came from a human donor who had a prior SARS-CoV-2 infection. Source: CD4+ T cells from PBMCs cultured with HIV peptides, taken before COVID-19 vaccination. Sample subset: HIV-1 Nef peptide pool negative control/reference culture. J is TRBJ1-2 and V is TRBV7-2, with D unclear. CDR3 nucleotides: TGTGCCAGCAGCTTAGGTCACGTTCGGGGTGGCTATGGCTACACCTTC. This encodes CASSLGHVRGGYGYTF.